One sample yielded the 20 T cell receptor beta chains listed below, sequenced in a study of Ad26.COV2.S vaccination and SARS-CoV-2 variants. Sample treatment: 19 received Ad26.COV2.S at low or high dose, single or two shots; about 5 received placebo; per-sample allocation not given. The samples date from day 63 after the first vaccine or placebo injection. TCRdb's table, derived via immunoSEQ multiplex PCR, lists solely in-frame clones and lacks some. The sample lists hundreds of thousands of clones, about 88% occurring once. The input for sequencing was peripheral blood, taken in a trial of Ad26.COV2.S vaccine versus placebo. The source of these receptors is a person between 18 and 65 years old who received the Ad26.COV2.S COVID-19 vaccine or a placebo.

This chain uses TRBV3-1 (or the pseudogene TRBV3-2) with TRBJ1-6; D unclear. V was cut by 0 bases and J by 14 bases, with 17 bases left in between. The CDR3 is made up of 15 amino acids. The germline V gene has CDR1 LGHDT and CDR2 YNNKEL (reference sequence). CDR3: CASSQDPLGAGTLHF. CDR3 DNA sequence: TGTGCCAGCAGCCAAGATCCGCTGGGAGCAGGAACCCTCCACTTT.

J is TRBJ1-5 and V is TRBV30; 7 bases are shared with TRBD1. The trim removed 5 bases at V and 4 bases at J, leaving 5 bases unmatched. Germline CDR1 reads GTSNPN; CDR2 reads SVGIG (reference sequence). The CDR3 spans 13 residues. The chain's CDR3 is CAWSRGPNQPQHF. The DNA for the CDR3 is TGTGCCTGGTCGAGGGGGCCGAATCAGCCCCAGCATTTT.

The chain has TRBV5-1 and TRBJ2-2; the D call may be TRBD1 or TRBD2 (5 bases each). V lost 4 bases to trimming and J lost 3 bases, with 13 bases between them. This CDR3 contains 15 residues. CDR1 SGHRS and CDR2 YFSETQ come from the germline V gene. CDR3 residues: CASSLPLGDTGELFF. The CDR3 DNA reads as TGCGCCAGCAGCCTCCCCTTGGGGGACACCGGGGAGCTGTTTTTT.

The chain recombines TRBV25-1 with TRBJ2-7; D could derive from TRBD1 or TRBD2 (5 bases each). CDR3 size: 14 residues. Germline lookup yields CDR1 MGHDK and CDR2 SYGVNS. V was cut by 1 base and J by 5 bases, with 12 bases left in between. CDR3 sequence: CASSEFRVGDEQYF. In nucleotides, the CDR3 is TGTGCCAGCAGTGAATTCCGCGTGGGGGACGAGCAGTACTTC.

V gene TRBV19 combines with J gene TRBJ1-5, with a tentative D call TRBD1 (6 bases). This CDR3 region has 15 residues. The germline CDR1 and CDR2 sequences are LNHDA and SQIVND (reference sequence). The V end lost 5 bases, the J end lost 0 bases, and 11 bases lay between the germline ends. The CDR3 sequence: CASSRTEYSNQPQHF. The CDR3 DNA reads TGTGCCAGTAGTCGGACAGAGTATAGCAATCAGCCCCAGCATTTT.

This chain joins TRBV7-3 and TRBJ1-6; no clear D. This CDR3 spans 13 amino acids. CDR1 and CDR2 (germline): SGHTA, FQGTGA. V shed 7 bases and J shed 8 bases, with 12 bases lying between them. CDR3 protein: CASTASRDSPLHF. The CDR3 bases are TGTGCCAGCACCGCGTCGAGGGATTCACCCCTCCACTTT. The variable domain in full, with the rest retrieved from reference TRBV7-3 and TRBJ1-6, is GAGVSQTPSNKVTEKGKYVELRCDPISGHTALYWYRQSLGQGPEFLIYFQGTGAADDSGLPNDRFFAVRPEGSVSTLKIQRTERGDSAVYLCASTASRDSPLHFGNGTRLTVT.

This clone was counted once. The genes are TRBV28 and TRBJ2-7, with 7 bases fitting TRBD1. In germline, CDR1 is MDHEN, CDR2 SYDVKM. The CDR3 is 15 residues long. The junction had 11 bases not matched to a gene; V was cut back by 2 bases and J by 7 bases. The CDR3, as DNA: TGTGCCAGCAGTTTAAACAGGGGATATTGGAAGGAGCAGTACTTC. It yields the protein CASSLNRGYWKEQYF.

The chain combines TRBV30 with TRBJ2-2; the match to TRBD2 covers 8 bases. The CDR3 loop spans 15 amino acids. After removal of 3 bases from V and 2 bases from J, the junction contained 5 bases not matched to a gene. Germline-derived CDR1 and CDR2 are GTSNPN and SVGIG (reference sequence). CDR3 protein: CAWRSAGVNTGELFF. The CDR3 nucleotides are TGTGCCTGGAGGTCAGCGGGAGTTAACACCGGGGAGCTGTTTTTT.

The gene calls are TRBV30 and TRBJ1-5; 7 bases align to TRBD1. V was clipped by 5 bases and J by 3 bases; unmatched bases: 4. This CDR3 has 13 amino acids. The germline V gene has CDR1 GTSNPN and CDR2 SVGIG (reference sequence). CDR3 sequence (DNA): TGTGCCTGGGAGGGACAGAACAATCAGCCCCAGCATTTT. This sequence encodes CAWEGQNNQPQHF. Full variable domain (rest looked up from reference TRBV30 and TRBJ1-5): SQTIHQWPATLVQPVGSPLSLECTVEGTSNPNLYWYRQAAGRGLQLLFYSVGIGQISSEVPQNLSASRPQDRQFILSSKKLLLSDSGFYLCAWEGQNNQPQHFGDGTRLSIL.

CDR3 in amino acids: CASKFQGSTDTQYF. CDR3 sequence (DNA): TGTGCCAGTAAATTCCAGGGTAGCACAGATACGCAGTATTTT. The genes are TRBV19 and TRBJ2-3; D possibly corresponds to TRBD1 (5 bases). CDR1 is LNHDA, CDR2 SQIVND, per germline (reference sequence). The CDR3 has 14 residues. V gave up 7 bases and J gave up 0 bases, with 11 bases separating them. Together with reference TRBV19 and TRBJ2-3, the CDR3 gives the full variable domain: DGGITQSPKYLFRKEGQNVTLSCEQNLNHDAMYWYRQDPGQGLRLIYYSQIVNDFQKGDIAEGYSVSREKKESFPLTVTSAQKNPTAFYLCASKFQGSTDTQYFGPGTRLTVL.

The chain couples TRBV11-3 to TRBJ2-1, with 8 bases matching TRBD2. In germline, CDR1 is SGHNT, CDR2 YENEEA. This CDR3 comprises 15 residues. V dropped 5 bases and J dropped 5; count of bases not matched to a gene: 8. The CDR3 sequence: CASSPTGGVHNEQFF. CDR3 nucleotides: TGTGCCAGCAGCCCAACGGGAGGGGTTCACAATGAGCAGTTCTTC.

The chain links TRBV6-2 or TRBV6-3 to TRBJ2-7, with TRBD2 matching over 8 bases. V gave up 5 bases and J gave up 4 bases; unmatched junction bases: 7. Per the germline V gene, CDR1 is MNHEY and CDR2 is SVGEGT. The CDR3 consists of 14 residues. CDR3 region: CASSLGLARYEQYF. CDR3 nucleotide sequence: TGTGCCAGCAGTCTAGGACTAGCTAGGTACGAGCAGTACTTC.

The chain links TRBV4-3 to TRBJ1-1; D remains ambiguous. V shed 1 base and J shed 1 base, with 10 bases lying between them. Looked up from germline, CDR1 is LGHNA and CDR2 is YSLEER. This CDR3 is 15 amino acids long. The CDR3 nucleotides are TGCGCCAGCAGCCAAGTAGGCCACGAGAACACTGAAGCTTTCTTT. Protein product: CASSQVGHENTEAFF.

This rearrangement joins TRBV30 to TRBJ2-5, with D unclear. This CDR3 comprises 13 residues. The germline V gene has CDR1 GTSNPN and CDR2 SVGIG (reference sequence). V gave up 4 bases and J gave up 5 bases, with 14 bases separating them. CDR3 region: CAWIANPGETQYF. CDR3 DNA: TGTGCCTGGATAGCCAACCCCGGGGAGACCCAGTACTTC.

This clone was detected a few times. V is TRBV3-1 (or the pseudogene TRBV3-2) and J is TRBJ1-1; 8 bases are shared with TRBD1. Germline lookup yields CDR1 LGHDT and CDR2 YNNKEL (reference sequence). Unmatched junction bases numbered 7, after V lost 1 base and J lost 3 bases. The CDR3 extends over 16 amino acids. The CDR3 is CASSQAGRGPHTEAFF. Written as DNA, the CDR3 is TGTGCCAGCAGCCAAGCCGGCAGGGGGCCGCACACTGAAGCTTTCTTT.

The genes are TRBV7-3 and TRBJ2-1, with D perhaps TRBD1 (6 bases). The CDR3 consists of 15 residues. V was shortened by 3 bases and J by 6 bases, with 15 bases between the two germline ends. The V gene's germline CDR1 is SGHTA and CDR2 FQGTGA. In DNA form, the CDR3 reads TGTGCCAGCAGCTTGGGGGCTAGCTCTCCCAATGAGCAGTTCTTC. It yields the protein CASSLGASSPNEQFF. Supplemented by reference TRBV7-3 and TRBJ2-1, the full variable domain reads GAGVSQTPSNKVTEKGKYVELRCDPISGHTALYWYRQSLGQGPEFLIYFQGTGAADDSGLPNDRFFAVRPEGSVSTLKIQRTERGDSAVYLCASSLGASSPNEQFFGPGTRLTVL.

The chain has TRBV18 and TRBJ2-7; 9 positions agree with TRBD1. V shed 2 bases, J shed 7 bases, and the junction held 9 bases outside the gene matches. This CDR3 has 15 amino acids. Germline CDR1 KGHSH, CDR2 LQKENI. Here the CDR3 DNA reads TGTGCCAGCTCACCAGTTGGGACAGGGCTAGGGGAGCAGTACTTC. This translates into CASSPVGTGLGEQYF.

V is TRBV10-1 and J is TRBJ2-5; 7 bases line up with TRBD1. The V segment lost 9 bases and the J segment 0 bases; nucleotides outside the gene matches: 1. Germline V gene lookup returns CDR1 WNHNN and CDR2 SYGVQD (reference sequence). This CDR3 is built from 12 residues. Here the CDR3 reads CARGQNQETQYF. CDR3 nucleotide sequence: TGCGCCAGGGGACAGAACCAAGAGACCCAGTACTTC.

As DNA, the CDR3 is TGCGCCAGCAGCCGAGAGGGCCAGCGGCAGCCCCAGCATTTT. It yields the protein CASSREGQRQPQHF. The gene calls are TRBV4-1 and TRBJ1-5, with unresolved D. The CDR3 is 14 amino acids. V was cut by 4 bases and J by 7 bases, with 14 bases left in between. Germline V gene data show CDR1 as MGHRA and CDR2 as YSYEKL.

The rearrangement uses TRBV10-3 and TRBJ1-2; 7 bases match TRBD1. This CDR3 has 14 amino acids. The J segment lost 2 bases and the V segment lost 4 bases, leaving 4 bases of the junction unmatched. CDR1 is ENHRY, CDR2 SYGVKD, per germline. The CDR3, as DNA: TGTGCCATCAGTGGTGGGACAGAGAACTATGGCTACACCTTC. Its protein is CAISGGTENYGYTF.